One and the same sample provided the 2 T cell receptor beta chains below, sequenced in a study of siplizumab effects on memory and regulatory T cells. Assay used: immunoSEQ multiplex PCR; TCRdb lists only in-frame clones, some missing. Here the sample spans 100,000 or so clones, approximately 94% being singletons. The specimen sequenced was CD4+ T cells sorted from blood. The receptor source for this set is a human donor in good health.

This clone was detected only once. The V and J genes are TRBV20-1 and TRBJ1-1; D is undetermined. The CDR3 sequence is 11 residues long. Trimming took off 5 bases at V and 0 bases at J, with 4 bases between the two ends. The germline V gene has CDR1 DFQATT and CDR2 SNEGSKA (reference sequence). CDR3 region: CSAGLNTEAFF. CDR3 nucleotide sequence: TGCAGTGCTGGGCTGAACACTGAAGCTTTCTTT.

The rearrangement links TRBV7-3 to TRBJ2-1, with 11 positions matching TRBD2. Germline V gene data show CDR1 as SGHTA and CDR2 as FQGTGA. Trimming removed 5 bases from V and 9 bases from J; junction bases left unmatched: 3. The CDR3 is made up of 13 amino acids. This chain's CDR3 is CASSSGTSGEQFF. CDR3 DNA: TGTGCCAGCAGCAGCGGGACTAGCGGTGAGCAGTTCTTC.